This T cell receptor beta chain was profiled in a study of T cell changes during pregnancy in multiple sclerosis. This CDR3 has 14 amino acids. CDR1 MNHEY and CDR2 SVGAGI come from the germline V gene. Trimming pared 2 bases from V and 0 bases from J, leaving 8 bases between. Sequencing was performed with immunoSEQ multiplex PCR; in TCRdb, only in-frame clones are kept and a portion is missing. Counted here are approximately 65,000 clones, 96% occurring once; the ten biggest clones make up 2.5%. The chain is built from TRBV6-5 and TRBJ2-7; D is unclear. The sequence derives from a female donor with multiple sclerosis, enrolled in a pregnancy study. The material sequenced was CD8+ T cells from peripheral blood mononuclear cells, taken after pregnancy. CDR3 protein: CASSYRSYSYEQYF. The CDR3 coding sequence is TGTGCCAGCAGTTACCGGTCCTACTCCTACGAGCAGTACTTC.